Below are 20 T cell receptor beta chains sequenced from a single sample in a study of cytomegalovirus exposure and HLA in healthy donors. PCR amplification relied on 60 Vbeta primers (plus 13 Jbeta primers). Here immunoSEQ multiplex PCR was the method, and the copy in TCRdb shows in-frame clones only, minus some. Of 100,000 to 150,000 clones listed, 83% are singletons. Source material: PBMCs. Source of these receptors: a man younger than 35 in good health and CMV-seropositive.

This chain links TRBV4-1 with TRBJ1-1; 9 positions match TRBD1. The CDR3 is 15 residues long. Germline V gives CDR1 MGHRA, CDR2 YSYEKL. Losses at the gene ends were 4 bases for V and 4 bases for J; bases not matched to a gene: 7. The CDR3 region has the DNA TGCGCCAGCAGCCTCCGGGACAGGGTGGGCACTGAAGCTTTCTTT. Amino acids: CASSLRDRVGTEAFF.

This chain joins TRBV2 and TRBJ1-1; D not certain. The CDR3 has 14 amino acids. CDR1 and CDR2 from the germline V gene are SNHLY and FYNNEI. V was shortened by 7 bases and J by 0 bases, with 12 bases between the two germline ends. The CDR3 DNA reads as TGTGCCAGCATGCTACAGATGATGAACACTGAAGCTTTCTTT. Amino acid sequence: CASMLQMMNTEAFF.

The chain combines TRBV6-5 with TRBJ2-1; 7 bases fit TRBD1. The CDR3 covers 14 residues. Per germline, CDR1 MNHEY and CDR2 SVGAGI. V shed 6 bases, J shed 5 bases, and the junction held 7 bases outside the gene matches. Here the CDR3 reads CASRPYGQDNEQFF. The CDR3 DNA sequence: TGTGCCAGCAGACCCTACGGACAGGACAATGAGCAGTTCTTC.

The chain links TRBV5-4 to TRBJ2-3; D is uncertain. The CDR3 spans 12 residues. V gave up 3 bases and J gave up 2 bases, with 4 bases separating them. CDR1 is SGHNT and CDR2 is YYREEE in the germline V gene (reference sequence). The CDR3 loop reads CASSSNTDTQYF. The CDR3 coding sequence is TGTGCCAGCAGCTCTAACACAGATACGCAGTATTTT.

The CDR3 DNA reads TGTGCCTGGAGTGACAGGGGATATAGCAATCAGCCCCAGCATTTT. Translating gives CAWSDRGYSNQPQHF. This chain uses TRBV30 with TRBJ1-5; 7 bases map to TRBD1. CDR1 and CDR2 (germline): GTSNPN, SVGIG (reference sequence). The CDR3 runs to 15 residues. The J segment lost 0 bases and the V segment lost 1 base, leaving 3 bases of the junction unmatched.

The genes are TRBV29-1 and TRBJ2-5; tentatively, D is TRBD2 (6 bases). This CDR3 comprises 13 residues. Germline lookup yields CDR1 SQVTM and CDR2 ANQGSEA. V was trimmed by 3 bases and J by 5 bases, leaving 13 bases between them. DNA of the CDR3: TGCAGCGTTGATGGAAGCGGGTTCGAGACCCAGTACTTC. It is translated as CSVDGSGFETQYF.

The gene calls are TRBV18 and TRBJ1-1; 7 nucleotides line up with TRBD1. The J segment lost 6 bases and the V segment lost 6 bases, leaving 4 bases of the junction unmatched. Germline V gene data show CDR1 as KGHSH and CDR2 as LQKENI. This CDR3 is 12 amino acids long. The CDR3, as DNA: TGTGCCAGCTCTCCTCAGGGGGCTGAAGCTTTCTTT. Encoded protein: CASSPQGAEAFF.

The gene calls are TRBV18 and TRBJ1-6, with no clear D. CDR3 length: 13 residues. In germline, CDR1 is KGHSH, CDR2 LQKENI. The V gene lost 0 bases and the J gene lost 7 bases, with 4 bases spanning the gap. The CDR3 is CASSPPLNSPLHF. DNA of the CDR3: TGTGCCAGCTCACCACCCCTAAATTCACCCCTCCACTTT.

V and J are TRBV4-1 and TRBJ1-1; 8 nucleotides line up with TRBD1. With V trimmed by 0 bases and J by 0 bases, 6 bases remained unmatched. The CDR3 has 17 amino acids. Germline-derived CDR1 and CDR2 are MGHRA and YSYEKL. CDR3 region: CASSQDLADRVNTEAFF. The CDR3 DNA reads as TGCGCCAGCAGCCAAGACCTTGCGGACAGGGTGAACACTGAAGCTTTCTTT.

This clone showed up just a few times. The chain uses TRBV14 and TRBJ1-2; 9 bases agree with TRBD1. Unmatched junction bases numbered 1, after V lost 1 base and J lost 7 bases. The CDR3 consists of 13 residues. Per germline, CDR1 SGHDN and CDR2 FVKESK. The chain's CDR3 is CASSQGTGVGYTF. CDR3 sequence (DNA): TGTGCCAGCAGCCAAGGGACAGGGGTTGGCTACACCTTC.

The chain couples TRBV30 to TRBJ1-5; the D gene is possibly TRBD1 (5 bases). V lost 3 bases, J lost 6 bases, and 15 bases lay in between. CDR3 size: 14 residues. In germline, CDR1 is GTSNPN, CDR2 SVGIG (reference sequence). The CDR3 here is CAWSMFQGSQPQHF. CDR3 DNA: TGTGCCTGGAGCATGTTCCAGGGCTCTCAGCCCCAGCATTTT.

V usage is TRBV5-1 and J usage is TRBJ2-1, with 11 bases that match TRBD2. The CDR3 runs to 16 residues. The V gene's germline CDR1 is SGHRS and CDR2 YFSETQ. V shed 4 bases and J 5 bases; nucleotides not matched to a gene: 8. CDR3 protein: CASSPILAGANNEQFF. The CDR3 coding sequence is TGCGCCAGCAGCCCCATACTAGCGGGGGCGAACAATGAGCAGTTCTTC.

This rearrangement joins TRBV6-6 to TRBJ2-4; 7 bases agree with TRBD2. Trimming took 5 bases from V and 8 from J; bases not matched to a gene: 3. Germline assignment: CDR1 MNHNY and CDR2 SVGAGI (reference sequence). The CDR3 loop spans 12 amino acids. CDR3 in amino acids: CASSGSGDIQYF. The CDR3 bases are TGTGCCAGCAGTGGGAGCGGGGACATTCAGTACTTC.

The CDR3 nucleotides read TGCGCCAGCAGCCCCGGGACTAGCGGTCAAGAGACCCAGTACTTC. Protein: CASSPGTSGQETQYF. J is TRBJ2-5 and V is TRBV5-1, with TRBD2 matching over 11 bases. The germline V gene has CDR1 SGHRS and CDR2 YFSETQ. There are 15 residues in the CDR3. Trimming at V came to 4 bases and at J to 2 bases, leaving 4 bases not matched to a gene.

The table lists this clone with a few counts. The chain combines TRBV28 with TRBJ2-2, with a weak D call TRBD1 (6 bases). The CDR3 runs to 15 residues. Germline CDR1 and CDR2: MDHEN and SYDVKM. Trimming shortened V by 2 bases and J by 7 bases, and 14 bases separated the two germline ends. Here the CDR3 DNA reads TGTGCCAGCAGTTTAACAGGGTATGAGGTCGGGGAGCTGTTTTTT. Translated, it gives CASSLTGYEVGELFF.

The chain links TRBV30 to TRBJ1-3; D remains unclear. Per the germline V gene, CDR1 is GTSNPN and CDR2 is SVGIG (reference sequence). The CDR3 runs to 13 residues. V was trimmed by 3 bases and J by 3 bases, leaving 9 bases between them. CDR3 nucleotide sequence: TGTGCCTGGAGCGACATCGGTGGAAACACCATATATTTT. Translating gives CAWSDIGGNTIYF.

The J gene is TRBJ2-3, the V gene TRBV7-9; the match to TRBD1 covers 10 bases. Germline V gene sequence: CDR1 SEHNR, CDR2 FQNEAQ (reference sequence). CDR3 length: 15 amino acids. With 5 bases clipped from V and 3 bases from J, the junction kept 5 bases outside the gene matches. The CDR3 protein is CASSPGGQGTDTQYF. The CDR3 region has the DNA TGTGCCAGCAGCCCGGGGGGACAGGGGACAGATACGCAGTATTTT.

The chain couples TRBV2 to TRBJ1-6; D call uncertain. CDR3 length: 13 residues. Germline CDR1 and CDR2: SNHLY and FYNNEI. V gave up 0 bases and J gave up 13 bases, with 10 bases separating them. The CDR3: CASSEAPQVPLHF. CDR3 sequence (DNA): TGTGCCAGCAGTGAAGCCCCCCAGGTGCCCCTCCACTTT.

The rearrangement uses TRBV12-5 and TRBJ2-2, with 7 bases aligning to TRBD1. Germline values: CDR1 LGHNT, CDR2 FRNRAP. The length of the CDR3 is 13 residues. The J segment lost 8 bases and the V segment lost 2 bases, leaving 2 bases of the junction unmatched. CDR3 in amino acids: CASGLTGAGELFF. The CDR3 DNA sequence: TGTGCTAGTGGTTTGACAGGGGCGGGGGAGCTGTTTTTT.

This clone was seen just once. The J gene is TRBJ1-6, the V gene TRBV2; possibly TRBD1 for D (5 bases). From germline, CDR1 is SNHLY and CDR2 FYNNEI. The V end was cut by 0 bases, the J end by 6 bases, with 12 bases between. This CDR3 comprises 16 residues. CDR3 sequence reads: CASSEALPTANSPLHF. The CDR3 coding sequence is TGTGCCAGCAGTGAAGCGCTTCCGACAGCTAATTCACCCCTCCACTTT.